One sample yielded the 20 T cell receptor beta chains listed below, sequenced in a study of human T cells and chemical hapten exposure. TCRdb reprocessed the RACE reads with MiXCR, giving one entry per CDR3 protein. Among 95,000 to 130,000 distinct CDR3 sequences listed, around 10% were seen once. Time point denoted: patch test 1, 2 weeks after DPC sensitization. Treatment of the sample: therapeutic diphenylcyclopropenone sensitization with weekly scalp DPC. Sequences were derived from whole blood, sampled in connection with sensitization to the hapten diphenylcyclopropenone (DPC). These receptors originate from a woman aged 45-65 years with alopecia areata. Some clones in this sample may be carry-over from other donors' samples.

The CDR3 nucleotides read TGTGCCAGTCTTAACTCTGGGGGAAGCGAGCAGTACTTC. Its protein is CASLNSGGSEQYF. This sequence joins TRBV6-1 and TRBJ2-7; D possibly matches TRBD1 or TRBD2 (5 bases each). The CDR3 loop spans 13 amino acids. V was clipped by 9 bases and J by 6 bases, with 18 bases between them. Germline V gene data show CDR1 as MNHNS and CDR2 as SASEGT.

This clonotype has at least ten counts. This chain links TRBV28 with TRBJ2-1, with 9 bases lining up with TRBD2. Germline-derived CDR1 and CDR2 are MDHEN and SYDVKM. After removal of 8 bases from V and 8 bases from J, the junction contained 4 bases not matched to a gene. CDR3 length: 12 residues. In DNA, the CDR3 is TGTGCCAGCTGGACTAGCGTCCATGAGCAGTTCTTC. Protein sequence: CASWTSVHEQFF.

This clonotype was counted a few times. The rearrangement uses TRBV7-6 and TRBJ1-1; no firm D call. In germline, CDR1 is SGHVS, CDR2 FNYEAQ. V was pared by 5 bases and J by 6 bases, with 10 bases between. CDR3 length equals 12 residues. CDR3 in DNA: TGTGCCAGCAGCGGCCGATCGGCTGAAGCTTTCTTT. Its translation: CASSGRSAEAFF.

In its sample, this clonotype was seen many times. The V and J genes are TRBV6-1 and TRBJ1-1; D is perhaps TRBD1 (6 bases). Trimming stripped 6 bases from V and 2 bases from J, with 10 bases between. Germline values: CDR1 MNHNS, CDR2 SASEGT. The CDR3 spans 13 residues. The CDR3 region is CASRTGSNTEAFF. The CDR3 DNA is TGTGCCAGCAGAACAGGGTCTAACACTGAAGCTTTCTTT.

In its sample, this clonotype was seen a few times. The rearrangement links TRBV7-9 to TRBJ1-1; D might be TRBD1 (5 bases). The CDR3 consists of 15 residues. The germline gives CDR1 SEHNR, CDR2 FQNEAQ (reference sequence). The ends were cut back, 5 bases at V and 0 bases at J, with 13 bases in the middle. In DNA, the CDR3 is TGTGCCAGCAGCCCAGGCGAGGGGTTGAACACTGAAGCTTTCTTT. Its protein product is CASSPGEGLNTEAFF. The full variable domain, completed using reference TRBV7-9 and TRBJ1-1, is DTGVSQNPRHKITKRGQNVTFRCDPISEHNRLYWYRQTLGQGPEFLTYFQNEAQLEKSRLLSDRFSAERPKGSFSTLEIQRTEQGDSAMYLCASSPGEGLNTEAFFGQGTRLTVV.

This clonotype was recorded many times. The V call is TRBV29-1, the J call TRBJ2-5; D is ambiguous. Germline V lookup: CDR1 SQVTM, CDR2 ANQGSEA. The V end was cut by 4 bases, the J end by 2 bases, with 8 bases between. This CDR3 spans 12 amino acids. The CDR3 sequence is CSVGRIQETQYF. The CDR3 coding sequence is TGCAGCGTTGGTAGAATACAAGAGACCCAGTACTTC.

This chain joins TRBV7-9 and TRBJ2-4, with TRBD2 matching 7 bases. V gave up 5 bases and J gave up 6 bases; unmatched junction bases: 7. Germline CDR1 reads SEHNR; CDR2 reads FQNEAQ (reference sequence). The CDR3 is made up of 14 amino acids. The CDR3 is CASSAGDRGNIQYF. In DNA, the CDR3 is TGTGCCAGCAGCGCGGGAGATCGGGGAAACATTCAGTACTTC.

This clonotype turned up a few times. The rearrangement joins TRBV5-1 to TRBJ1-1, with D maybe TRBD1 (5 bases). V gave up 3 bases and J gave up 6 bases, with 21 bases separating them. The germline V gene encodes CDR1 SGHRS and CDR2 YFSETQ. CDR3 length: 16 residues. The CDR3 spells CASSWGYGRTSAEAFF. The CDR3 DNA sequence: TGCGCCAGCAGCTGGGGGTACGGCAGAACCTCCGCTGAAGCTTTCTTT.

The table lists this clonotype with many counts. The chain uses TRBV11-2 and TRBJ2-3, with D perhaps matching TRBD2 (6 bases). The germline V gene has CDR1 SGHAT and CDR2 FQNNGV. The CDR3 consists of 14 residues. Trimming removed 7 bases at V and 4 bases at J, with 15 bases between. Here the CDR3 DNA reads TGTGCCAGCATCCCGCCGACTAGTCCAGATACGCAGTATTTT. Encoded protein: CASIPPTSPDTQYF. Together with reference TRBV11-2 and TRBJ2-3, the CDR3 gives the full variable domain: EAGVAQSPRYKIIEKRQSVAFWCNPISGHATLYWYQQILGQGPKLLIQFQNNGVVDDSQLPKDRFSAERLKGVDSTLKIQPAKLEDSAVYLCASIPPTSPDTQYFGPGTRLTVL.

V gene TRBV25-1 combines with J gene TRBJ1-1; no reliable D call. There are 14 residues in the CDR3. The V and J ends lost 1 base and 0 bases respectively, with 6 bases between them. CDR1 MGHDK and CDR2 SYGVNS come from the germline V gene. The CDR3 DNA reads as TGTGCCAGCAGTGAATTTGGGATGAACACTGAAGCTTTCTTT. Translated, it gives CASSEFGMNTEAFF.

This clonotype was detected ten times or more. This rearrangement joins TRBV13 to TRBJ2-2; possible D gene TRBD1, 6 bases. The CDR3 consists of 16 residues. V lost 4 bases and J lost 0, with 12 bases in between. The V gene's germline CDR1 is PRHDT and CDR2 FYEKMQ (reference sequence). Here the CDR3 reads CASSSETGTNTGELFF. CDR3 nucleotide sequence: TGTGCCAGCAGCTCTGAGACAGGCACGAACACCGGGGAGCTGTTTTTT.

The rearrangement joins TRBV7-2 to TRBJ2-3; D remains unclear. The CDR3 loop spans 12 amino acids. Trimming pared 4 bases from V and 8 bases from J, leaving 10 bases between. Germline-derived CDR1 and CDR2 are SGHTA and FQGNSA. The CDR3 protein is CASSSALPTQYF. CDR3 nucleotides: TGTGCCAGCAGCTCGGCCTTACCTACGCAGTATTTT.

This sequence joins TRBV18 and TRBJ2-3; D is ambiguous. Germline lookup yields CDR1 KGHSH and CDR2 LQKENI. The CDR3 has 13 amino acids. The V end lost 5 bases, the J end lost 2 bases, and 8 bases lay between the germline ends. The CDR3 DNA is TGTGCCAGCTCATCCCGACCCACAGATACGCAGTATTTT. Its protein product is CASSSRPTDTQYF.

The sample holds many counts of this clonotype. This chain uses TRBV13 with TRBJ1-1; D remains unclear. V was trimmed by 5 bases and J by 3 bases, leaving 16 bases between them. The germline CDR1 and CDR2 sequences are PRHDT and FYEKMQ (reference sequence). There are 15 residues in the CDR3. The CDR3 region is CASSPLGLGDTEAFF. The CDR3 region has the DNA TGTGCCAGCAGCCCACTTGGACTCGGGGACACTGAAGCTTTCTTT.

The sample holds many counts of this clonotype. The chain uses TRBV20-1 and TRBJ1-6; D is undetermined. Germline assignment: CDR1 DFQATT and CDR2 SNEGSKA (reference sequence). The CDR3 has 16 residues. V was pared by 3 bases and J by 9 bases, with 21 bases between. CDR3 region: CSARYLGETRSSPLHF. CDR3 sequence (DNA): TGCAGTGCTAGGTACCTTGGAGAAACCAGGAGTTCACCCCTCCACTTT.

The V gene is TRBV27, the J gene TRBJ1-1; 10 nucleotides match TRBD1. CDR3 size: 18 residues. Trimming removed 6 bases from V and 0 bases from J; junction bases left unmatched: 13. Germline CDR1 and CDR2: MNHEY and SMNVEV (reference sequence). CDR3 nucleotide sequence: TGTGCCAGCAGAATTAGGGGACAGGGGTCACCCATGAACACTGAAGCTTTCTTT. This codes for CASRIRGQGSPMNTEAFF.

Only a few counts were recorded for this clonotype. The genes are TRBV28 and TRBJ2-3; 7 bases are shared with TRBD1. V trimming: 5 bases; J trimming: 2 bases; junction bases outside the gene matches: 4. Germline V lookup: CDR1 MDHEN, CDR2 SYDVKM. The CDR3 runs 14 residues. Written as DNA, the CDR3 is TGTGCCAGCAGTACGGGACAGTTCACAGATACGCAGTATTTT. Translation: CASSTGQFTDTQYF. Full variable domain (remainder filled in from reference TRBV28 and TRBJ2-3): DVKVTQSSRYLVKRTGEKVFLECVQDMDHENMFWYRQDPGLGLRLIYFSYDVKMKEKGDIPEGYSVSREKKERFSLILESASTNQTSMYLCASSTGQFTDTQYFGPGTRLTVL.

This clonotype was counted a few times. V gene TRBV6-5 combines with J gene TRBJ1-1; D may be TRBD1 (5 bases). Germline CDR1 is MNHEY and CDR2 is SVGAGI. Trimming pared 7 bases from V and 2 bases from J, leaving 14 bases between. The CDR3 spans 14 residues. The CDR3 loop reads CASIRSGGNTEAFF. CDR3 in DNA: TGTGCCAGCATCCGATCCGGGGGTAACACTGAAGCTTTCTTT.

This clonotype was detected many times. This chain uses TRBV15 with TRBJ2-1; D possibly corresponds to TRBD1 (6 bases). The CDR3 is made up of 14 amino acids. Germline V gene data show CDR1 as LNHNV and CDR2 as YYDKDF (reference sequence). The V and J ends lost 2 bases and 10 bases respectively, with 15 bases between them. CDR3 coding DNA: TGTGCCACCAGCAGAAGGGGGTCTTCCAGCGAGCAGTTCTTC. Translated, it gives CATSRRGSSSEQFF.

The chain uses TRBV7-2 and TRBJ2-4, with D maybe TRBD2 (6 bases). Germline CDR1 and CDR2: SGHTA and FQGNSA. V lost 7 bases, J lost 9 bases, and 22 bases lay in between. This CDR3 comprises 15 residues. The DNA of the CDR3 is TGTGCCAGCAACCTAGTTTCAGCCCCCGGGGGCATTCAGTACTTC. Translating it yields CASNLVSAPGGIQYF.